The 2 T cell receptor beta chains below all came from one sample that was sequenced in a study of shared clonotypes between healthy human individuals. Only in-frame clones appear in the TCRdb table, and some are missing; sequencing was by immunoSEQ multiplex PCR. The table has about 710,000 clones, about two thirds seen once; the top ten hold approximately 1.7%. Material: memory CD4+ T cells sorted from blood. The sample's subset: CD45RA-negative fraction. Receptor source: a woman aged 25 to 45 in good health.

The chain carries TRBV29-1 and TRBJ2-7; a possible D gene is TRBD2 (6 bases). Trimming pared 2 bases from V and 4 bases from J, leaving 12 bases between. The CDR3 totals 13 residues. Per the germline V gene, CDR1 is SQVTM and CDR2 is ANQGSEA. The CDR3 DNA follows: TGCAGCGTTGAAAAGGAGGGCCGTTACGAGCAGTACTTC. Protein product: CSVEKEGRYEQYF.

The CDR3 spells CASSATGTPLSGEQYF. The CDR3 nucleotides are TGTGCCAGCAGTGCAACCGGGACACCTCTCTCCGGCGAGCAGTACTTC. This sequence joins TRBV6-1 and TRBJ2-7, with D possibly matching TRBD1 (6 bases). From germline, CDR1 is MNHNS and CDR2 SASEGT. The CDR3 sequence is 16 residues long. Trimming removed 4 bases from V and 6 bases from J, with 22 bases in between.